The clone carrying this TCR beta chain has a handful of counts. No antigen is known for it. These data belong to a study of cytotoxic CD8 clonotypes in ibrutinib-treated CLL. Looking at the study overall: Response sampling occurred after a median roughly 11 months of treatment (range 6 to 36).

The study's findings and limits: Public clonotypes showed up rarely, and on treatment they shrank or held steady. Patients showed higher baseline clonality than age-matched healthy donors, and it tracked circulating CD8+ T-cell counts.

The ends lost 10 bases at V and 9 bases at J; junction bases unmatched: 15. There are 15 residues in the CDR3. CDR1 is LNHDA and CDR2 is SQIVND in the germline V gene (reference sequence). Method: immunoSEQ multiplex PCR; TCRdb's copy keeps in-frame clones and lacks some. Among about 97,000 clones, 77% were seen once, and the ten largest hold around 25%. The receptor's source is a human donor with chronic lymphocytic leukemia. The specimen comprised PBMCs, sampled after 24 months of ibrutinib treatment. The chain is built from TRBV19 and TRBJ2-1, with 10 bases identical to TRBD2. CDR3 nucleotide sequence: TGTGCCACCCGCTTAGGGAAAGCGGGAGGGACTGAGCAGTTCTTC. As protein: CATRLGKAGGTEQFF.